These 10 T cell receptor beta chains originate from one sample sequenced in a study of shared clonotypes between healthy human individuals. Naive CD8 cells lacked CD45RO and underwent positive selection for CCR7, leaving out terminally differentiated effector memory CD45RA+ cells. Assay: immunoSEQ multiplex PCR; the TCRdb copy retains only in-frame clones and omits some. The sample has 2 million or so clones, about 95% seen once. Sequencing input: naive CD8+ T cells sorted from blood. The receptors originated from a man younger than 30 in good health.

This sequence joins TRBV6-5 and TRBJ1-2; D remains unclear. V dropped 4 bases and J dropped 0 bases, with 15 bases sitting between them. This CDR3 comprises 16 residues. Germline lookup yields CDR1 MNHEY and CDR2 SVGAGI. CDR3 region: CASSLQAGLSNYGYTF. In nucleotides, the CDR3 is TGTGCCAGCAGTTTGCAGGCCGGCCTCTCTAACTATGGCTACACCTTC.

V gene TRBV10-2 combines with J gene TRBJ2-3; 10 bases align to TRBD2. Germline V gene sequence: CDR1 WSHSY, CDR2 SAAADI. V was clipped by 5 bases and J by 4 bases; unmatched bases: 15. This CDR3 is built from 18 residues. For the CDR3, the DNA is TGCGCCAGCAGTACCTTCCCCACTAGCGGGGAGGGTGCAGATACGCAGTATTTT. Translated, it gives CASSTFPTSGEGADTQYF.

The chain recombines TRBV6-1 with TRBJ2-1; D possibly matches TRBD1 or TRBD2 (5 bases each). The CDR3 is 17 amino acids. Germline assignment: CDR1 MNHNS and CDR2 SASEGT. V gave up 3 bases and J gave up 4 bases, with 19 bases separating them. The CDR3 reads CASSDLFGTPNYNEQFF. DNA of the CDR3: TGTGCCAGCAGTGACCTCTTCGGGACCCCGAATTACAATGAGCAGTTCTTC.

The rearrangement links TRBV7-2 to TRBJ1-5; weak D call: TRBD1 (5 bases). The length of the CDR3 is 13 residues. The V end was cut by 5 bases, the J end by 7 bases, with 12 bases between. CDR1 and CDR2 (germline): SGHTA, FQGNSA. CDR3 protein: CASSPWTQQPQHF. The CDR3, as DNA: TGTGCCAGCAGCCCGTGGACACAACAGCCCCAGCATTTT. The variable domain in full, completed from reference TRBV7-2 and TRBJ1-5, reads GAGVSQSPSNKVTEKGKDVELRCDPISGHTALYWYRQSLGQGLEFLIYFQGNSAPDKSGLPSDRFSAERTGGSVSTLTIQRTQQEDSAVYLCASSPWTQQPQHFGDGTRLSIL.

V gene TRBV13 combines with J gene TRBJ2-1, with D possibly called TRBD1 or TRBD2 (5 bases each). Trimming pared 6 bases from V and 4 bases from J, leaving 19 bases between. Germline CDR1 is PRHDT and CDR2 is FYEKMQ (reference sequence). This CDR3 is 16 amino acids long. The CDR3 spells CASRALDGTIYNEQFF. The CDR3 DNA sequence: TGTGCCAGCAGGGCTCTGGACGGGACGATTTACAATGAGCAGTTCTTC.

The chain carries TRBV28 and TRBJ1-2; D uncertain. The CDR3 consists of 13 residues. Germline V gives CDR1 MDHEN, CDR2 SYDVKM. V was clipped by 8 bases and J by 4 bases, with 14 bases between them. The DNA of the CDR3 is TGTGCCAGCGCCGGGAGGCCGGTCTATGGCTACACCTTC. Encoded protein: CASAGRPVYGYTF.

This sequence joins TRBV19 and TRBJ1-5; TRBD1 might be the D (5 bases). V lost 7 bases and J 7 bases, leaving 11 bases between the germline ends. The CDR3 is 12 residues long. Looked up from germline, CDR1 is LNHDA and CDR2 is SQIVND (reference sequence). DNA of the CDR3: TGTGCCAGTAAGGTGGGGGGACAGCCCCAGCATTTT. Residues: CASKVGGQPQHF.

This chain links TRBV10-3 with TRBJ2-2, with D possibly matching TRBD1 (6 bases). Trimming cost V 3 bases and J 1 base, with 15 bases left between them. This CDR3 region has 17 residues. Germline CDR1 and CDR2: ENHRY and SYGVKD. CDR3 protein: CAISDNLKTGNTGELFF. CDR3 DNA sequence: TGTGCCATCAGTGACAACTTGAAGACAGGGAACACCGGGGAGCTGTTTTTT.

The CDR3 sequence: CASSLVRGLETQYF. CDR3 nucleotides: TGTGCCAGCAGCTTGGTAAGAGGTCTGGAGACCCAGTACTTC. The V gene is TRBV5-6, the J gene TRBJ2-5; no clear D gene. Looked up from germline, CDR1 is SGHDT and CDR2 is YYEEEE. V was shortened by 0 bases and J by 5 bases, with 11 bases between the two germline ends. The CDR3 is made up of 14 amino acids.

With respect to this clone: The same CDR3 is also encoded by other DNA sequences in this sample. The CDR3 DNA is TGTGCCAGCAGCTTACCCAGTAACTACGAGCAGTACTTC. Its translation is CASSLPSNYEQYF. J is TRBJ2-7 and V is TRBV7-9; D ambiguous. Trimming left V 2 bases short and J 3 bases short, with 8 bases between. The CDR3 extends over 13 amino acids. Germline V CDR1 and CDR2: SEHNR, FQNEAQ (reference sequence).